The 12 T cell receptor beta chains given below trace back to one sample, sequenced in a study of long-term antiretroviral therapy in people with HIV. Survey-level resolution applied to immunoSEQ assay v3.0. TCRdb's table, derived via immunoSEQ multiplex PCR, lists solely in-frame clones and lacks some. Of around 15,000 clones in the sample, more than 70% were seen once. The sample here was unsorted PBMCs, taken 6.9 years after starting antiretroviral therapy. The receptors stem from a man in his fifties or sixties with HIV.

This clone has a handful of counts. The chain couples TRBV27 to TRBJ2-5; D unclear. With 6 bases removed from V and 1 base from J, the gap between germline ends came to 6 bases. Germline values: CDR1 MNHEY, CDR2 SMNVEV (reference sequence). The CDR3 loop spans 12 amino acids. The CDR3 DNA reads TGTGCCAGCAGCCTGCTCCAAGAGACCCAGTACTTC. It codes for CASSLLQETQYF.

About this clone: A junction boundary mismatches the germline segment, possibly from a read error. The chain recombines TRBV11-2 with TRBJ2-7, with 10 bases lining up with TRBD1. There are 12 residues in the CDR3. Germline assignment: CDR1 SGHAT and CDR2 FQNNGV. CDR3 in amino acids: CASSLDGWDRGF. CDR3 DNA sequence: TGTGCCAGCAGCTTAGACGGTTGGGACAGGGGCTTC. Complete variable domain (other parts from reference TRBV11-2 and TRBJ2-7): EAGVAQSPRYKIIEKRQSVAFWCNPISGHATLYWYQQILGQGPKLLIQFQNNGVVDDSQLPKDRFSAERLKGVDSTLKIQPAKLEDSAVYLCASSLDGWDRGFGPGTRLTVT.

The rearrangement joins TRBV29-1 to TRBJ2-5; possibly TRBD1 for D (8 bases). The CDR3 covers 20 residues. V dropped 4 bases and J dropped 1 base, with 31 bases sitting between them. Germline assignment: CDR1 SQVTM and CDR2 ANQGSEA. The CDR3 DNA is TGCAGCGTTGTTGGGGGGGCTTGGGGACAGGCAATGTCGATCCAAGAGACCCAGTACTTC. Its translation: CSVVGGAWGQAMSIQETQYF.

V usage is TRBV27 and J usage is TRBJ1-1; possibly TRBD1 for D (5 bases). This CDR3 has 13 residues. Trimming removed 7 bases at V and 7 bases at J, with 16 bases between. The germline V gene encodes CDR1 MNHEY and CDR2 SMNVEV (reference sequence). In DNA form, the CDR3 reads TGTGCCAGCACCACTCGGAGGGGCCTTGAAGCTTTCTTT. Translation: CASTTRRGLEAFF.

The V gene is TRBV6-1, the J gene TRBJ2-7; D could derive from TRBD1 or TRBD2 (5 bases each). Looked up from germline, CDR1 is MNHNS and CDR2 is SASEGT. The CDR3 is made up of 14 amino acids. The germline V and J ends were trimmed by 7 bases and 7 bases, with 20 bases remaining between them. The CDR3, as DNA: TGTGCCAGCAAAATAGGGACCTCGGGCTGGGAGCAGTACTTC. Its translation is CASKIGTSGWEQYF.

The chain uses TRBV28 and TRBJ1-1; 7 bases are shared with TRBD1. The J segment lost 0 bases and the V segment lost 7 bases, leaving 8 bases of the junction unmatched. Looked up from germline, CDR1 is MDHEN and CDR2 is SYDVKM. The CDR3 spans 15 residues. CDR3 nucleotides: TGTGCCAGCACCGACAGGGAACTCATGAACACTGAAGCTTTCTTT. Amino acid sequence: CASTDRELMNTEAFF.

The J gene is TRBJ2-7, the V gene TRBV5-6, with D possibly being TRBD1 (6 bases). Germline values: CDR1 SGHDT, CDR2 YYEEEE. V shed 0 bases and J shed 6 bases, with 19 bases lying between them. CDR3 length equals 16 residues. In DNA, the CDR3 is TGTGCCAGCAGCTTGGCCTGGGGGACATTGCTCGGCGAGCAGTACTTC. It encodes CASSLAWGTLLGEQYF.

To note about this clone: An end of the junction does not agree with germline; a read error may underlie this. V is TRBV6-6 and J is TRBJ2-7, with 9 bases fitting TRBD2. Germline V gene data show CDR1 as MNHNY and CDR2 as SVGAGI (reference sequence). This CDR3 region has 14 residues. The chain's CDR3 is CASSYQGTSGRLSF. In DNA form, the CDR3 reads TGTGCCAGCAGTTACCAGGGAACTAGCGGGCGCCTTTCCTTC.

Here the CDR3 reads CATSRATGRTEAFF. The DNA of the CDR3 is TGTGCCACCAGCAGAGCTACAGGTCGTACTGAAGCTTTCTTT. This chain joins TRBV15 and TRBJ1-1; a possible D gene is TRBD1 (5 bases). Germline-derived CDR1 and CDR2 are LNHNV and YYDKDF (reference sequence). The ends were cut back, 1 base at V and 5 bases at J, with 11 bases in the middle. The CDR3 runs 14 residues.

This sequence joins TRBV4-3 and TRBJ2-2; D is unresolved. V lost 0 bases and J 6 bases, leaving 8 bases between the germline ends. The CDR3 length is 14 residues. The V gene's germline CDR1 is LGHNA and CDR2 YSLEER. CDR3 in amino acids: CASSQDRFPGELFF. The CDR3 DNA reads as TGCGCCAGCAGCCAAGATCGTTTCCCCGGGGAGCTGTTTTTT.

The chain has TRBV6-6 and TRBJ2-2; weak D call: TRBD1 (5 bases). Deletions cut 7 bases from V and 3 bases from J, with 15 bases between. This CDR3 spans 15 amino acids. In germline, CDR1 is MNHNY, CDR2 SVGAGI (reference sequence). The CDR3 sequence: CASTALQGHTGELFF. CDR3 DNA: TGTGCCAGCACCGCTCTTCAGGGCCACACCGGGGAGCTGTTTTTT.

A few counts support this clone. CDR3 loop: CASSLKDEQFF. The CDR3 DNA is TGTGCCAGCAGCTTAAAGGATGAGCAGTTCTTC. This chain links TRBV5-5 with TRBJ2-1; D call uncertain. Germline CDR1 SGHKS, CDR2 YYEKEE (reference sequence). The CDR3 is 11 residues long. The V end lost 2 bases, the J end lost 8 bases, and 5 bases lay between the germline ends.